One sample yielded the 28 T cell receptor beta chains listed below, sequenced in a study of cytomegalovirus exposure and HLA in healthy donors (dated by TCRdb to about 2017). Libraries came from the immunoSEQ multiplex PCR assay. For the multiplex PCR, a mixture combining 60 forward primers for TCR Vbeta segments and 13 reverse primers for TCR Jbeta segments was used. TCRdb retrieved this table from immuneACCESS and kept in-frame rearrangements only. Not all clones are present; in checked studies, unresolved V genes account for under half, and no reason is known for the remainder. Recorded for this sample are 150,000 to 200,000 clones; more than 60% of them occurred a single time. The ten largest clonotypes hold approximately 10% of the sample. Sequencing was carried out using PBMCs. Receptors were obtained from a young man in good health and CMV-seropositive.

The chain carries TRBV4-1 and TRBJ2-7, with D tentatively TRBD2 (6 bases). Germline loops: CDR1 MGHRA, CDR2 YSYEKL. Between the trimmed V and J ends, which lost 1 base and 9 bases, there was a span of 13 bases. The CDR3 spans 13 residues. CDR3 bases: TGCGCCAGCAGCCAAGTGGCTAGCGTCGGGCAGTACTTC. Translating it yields CASSQVASVGQYF.

This clone was seen only a few times. The J gene is TRBJ2-1, the V gene TRBV30, with D maybe TRBD2 (5 bases). The CDR3 is made up of 12 amino acids. CDR1 GTSNPN and CDR2 SVGIG come from the germline V gene (reference sequence). Trimming removed 6 bases at V and 9 bases at J, with 15 bases between. Here the CDR3 DNA reads TGTGCCTGTTTTCCCGGAGAGGGTGAGCAGTTCTTC. Amino acids: CACFPGEGEQFF.

The J gene is TRBJ1-6, the V gene TRBV5-1; 11 bases match TRBD1. The length of the CDR3 is 19 residues. V shed 1 base, J shed 0 bases, and the junction held 6 bases outside the gene matches. Germline CDR1 reads SGHRS; CDR2 reads YFSETQ. CDR3 coding DNA: TGCGCCAGCAGCTTGTTGGGACAGGGGGAGAACTCCTATAATTCACCCCTCCACTTT. Its protein is CASSLLGQGENSYNSPLHF. The variable domain in full, completed from reference TRBV5-1 and TRBJ1-6, reads KAGVTQTPRYLIKTRGQQVTLSCSPISGHRSVSWYQQTPGQGLQFLFEYFSETQRNKGNFPGRFSGRQFSNSRSEMNVSTLELGDSALYLCASSLLGQGENSYNSPLHFGNGTRLTVT.

This chain connects TRBV19 to TRBJ2-1; 12 bases are shared with TRBD2. The CDR3 sequence is 21 residues long. Germline V gene data show CDR1 as LNHDA and CDR2 as SQIVND (reference sequence). Trimming removed 3 bases from V and 11 bases from J; junction bases left unmatched: 26. The CDR3: CASSISLRSGTSGRSSCKQFF. The CDR3 DNA follows: TGTGCCAGTAGTATCTCATTGAGATCCGGGACTAGCGGGCGTTCGTCATGCAAGCAGTTCTTC.

The V gene is TRBV9, the J gene TRBJ2-1, with D perhaps TRBD2 (6 bases). This CDR3 has 15 residues. The V gene lost 4 bases and the J gene lost 9 bases, with 20 bases spanning the gap. Germline CDR1 SGDLS, CDR2 YYNGEE. CDR3 nucleotides: TGTGCCAGCAGCTCCCTCGTCACCGGAGGGATTGAGCAGTTCTTC. Translated, it gives CASSSLVTGGIEQFF. The whole variable domain, filled in from reference TRBV9 and TRBJ2-1, reads DSGVTQTPKHLITATGQRVTLRCSPRSGDLSVYWYQQSLDQGLQFLIQYYNGEERAKGNILERFSAQQFPDLHSELNLSSLELGDSALYFCASSSLVTGGIEQFFGPGTRLTVL.

The chain couples TRBV15 to TRBJ1-3, with D maybe TRBD1 (6 bases). CDR1 is LNHNV, CDR2 YYDKDF, per germline (reference sequence). Trimming left V 4 bases short and J 0 bases short, with 16 bases between. The CDR3 is 17 amino acids. The CDR3 sequence is CATSIPGRGGSGNTIYF. The CDR3 DNA reads as TGTGCCACCAGCATTCCCGGGAGGGGGGGCTCTGGAAACACCATATATTTT. Based on the CDR3 plus reference TRBV15 and TRBJ1-3, the full variable domain is DAMVIQNPRYQVTQFGKPVTLSCSQTLNHNVMYWYQQKSSQAPKLLFHYYDKDFNNEADTPDNFQSRRPNTSFCFLDIRSPGLGDTAMYLCATSIPGRGGSGNTIYFGEGSWLTVV.

The chain carries TRBV4-1 and TRBJ2-1; TRBD2 matches 7 bases. The CDR3 runs to 16 residues. J lost 3 bases, V lost 1 base, and 6 bases had no gene match. The V gene's germline CDR1 is MGHRA and CDR2 YSYEKL. The CDR3 bases are TGCGCCAGCAGCCAAGGTCGAGCGGGGAACTACAATGAGCAGTTCTTC. Protein product: CASSQGRAGNYNEQFF.

The rearrangement uses TRBV5-1 and TRBJ1-1; the D is unclear. The CDR3 has 13 amino acids. The germline CDR1 and CDR2 sequences are SGHRS and YFSETQ. V dropped 2 bases and J dropped 5 bases, with 10 bases sitting between them. The CDR3 DNA reads TGCGCCAGCAGCTTCGGGTCAAAAACTGAAGCTTTCTTT. Its protein is CASSFGSKTEAFF.

The chain couples TRBV2 to TRBJ1-1; 7 bases are a match to TRBD1. The V gene end was trimmed by 8 bases and the J gene end by 5 bases; junction bases not matched to a gene: 20. The CDR3 has 17 residues. Germline-derived CDR1 and CDR2 are SNHLY and FYNNEI. The CDR3 loop reads CASRLNAQQGMITEAFF. The CDR3 coding sequence is TGTGCCAGCCGCCTAAACGCTCAACAGGGGATGATTACTGAAGCTTTCTTT.

The sample holds one count of this clone. The genes are TRBV18 and TRBJ1-1, with 8 bases matching TRBD1. CDR1 and CDR2 (germline): KGHSH, LQKENI. The CDR3 runs 14 residues. Trimming took 1 base from V and 5 from J; bases not matched to a gene: 3. DNA of the CDR3: TGTGCCAGCTCACCACAGGACAGGGCAACTGAAGCTTTCTTT. Translation gives CASSPQDRATEAFF. The complete variable domain, with remaining parts taken from reference TRBV18 and TRBJ1-1, reads NAGVMQNPRHLVRRRGQEARLRCSPMKGHSHVYWYRQLPEEGLKFMVYLQKENIIDESGMPKERFSAEFPKEGPSILRIQQVVRGDSAAYFCASSPQDRATEAFFGQGTRLTVV.

The chain has TRBV9 and TRBJ2-7; TRBD1 is a possible D gene (6 bases). The CDR3 contains 14 residues. V lost 3 bases to trimming and J lost 2 bases, with 12 bases between them. The V gene's germline CDR1 is SGDLS and CDR2 YYNGEE. The CDR3 spells CASSAEQGPYEQYF. As DNA, the CDR3 is TGTGCCAGCAGCGCAGAACAGGGCCCCTACGAGCAGTACTTC.

The chain joins TRBV14 to TRBJ2-3, with D possibly TRBD2 on 6 matching bases. Germline V lookup: CDR1 SGHDN, CDR2 FVKESK. CDR3 size: 14 residues. Trimming cost V 1 base and J 4 bases, with 9 bases left between them. Written as DNA, the CDR3 is TGTGCCAGCAGCCAAGTTGGGACTTCAGATACGCAGTATTTT. As protein: CASSQVGTSDTQYF.

This sequence joins TRBV28 and TRBJ2-5; 8 nucleotides agree with TRBD1. The J segment lost 1 base and the V segment lost 6 bases, leaving 7 bases of the junction unmatched. This CDR3 comprises 15 residues. Germline CDR1 is MDHEN and CDR2 is SYDVKM. The CDR3 loop is CASRNQGAFQETQYF. CDR3 nucleotide sequence: TGTGCCAGCAGGAATCAGGGGGCGTTCCAAGAGACCCAGTACTTC.

A few counts support this clone. This chain joins TRBV7-9 and TRBJ2-2, with D uncertain. Looked up from germline, CDR1 is SEHNR and CDR2 is FQNEAQ (reference sequence). Trimming stripped 5 bases from V and 16 bases from J, with 8 bases between. This CDR3 region has 9 residues. The CDR3 DNA reads TGTGCCAGCAGCCCCGGTAAGTTTTTT. It is translated as CASSPGKFF.

This clone was counted a few times. The chain is built from TRBV29-1 and TRBJ1-4, with D unclear. This CDR3 has 13 amino acids. Germline V gene data show CDR1 as SQVTM and CDR2 as ANQGSEA. V was cut by 1 base and J by 4 bases, with 7 bases left in between. The CDR3 nucleotides are TGCAGCGTTGAAGGCAGTGGTAATGAAAAACTGTTTTTT. This translates into CSVEGSGNEKLFF.

This chain links TRBV5-4 with TRBJ2-3, with D uncertain. The CDR3 is 15 amino acids. The V gene's germline CDR1 is SGHNT and CDR2 YYREEE (reference sequence). Trimming cost V 2 bases and J 2 bases, with 12 bases left between them. The DNA for the CDR3 is TGTGCCAGCAGCTTCTCTACCACCCTCACAGATACGCAGTATTTT. Translated, it gives CASSFSTTLTDTQYF.

The chain joins TRBV6-5 to TRBJ1-3, with D maybe TRBD1 (5 bases). V gave up 2 bases and J gave up 4 bases, with 9 bases separating them. Per the germline V gene, CDR1 is MNHEY and CDR2 is SVGAGI. This CDR3 has 14 residues. The CDR3, as DNA: TGTGCCAGCAGTTACGCAGGGAGGGGAAACACCATATATTTT. It encodes CASSYAGRGNTIYF.

In the case of this clone: The sample carries other DNA sequences with the same CDR3. V usage is TRBV27 and J usage is TRBJ1-5, with 8 bases identical to TRBD1. The CDR3 has 16 residues. Per the germline V gene, CDR1 is MNHEY and CDR2 is SMNVEV (reference sequence). J lost 0 bases, V lost 6 bases, and 7 bases had no gene match. The CDR3 DNA sequence: TGTGCCAGCAGAGGACAGGGATGGGATAGCAATCAGCCCCAGCATTTT. Translating it yields CASRGQGWDSNQPQHF.

This chain uses TRBV13 with TRBJ2-1; possibly TRBD2 for D (6 bases). The CDR3 contains 14 residues. The V gene lost 6 bases and the J gene lost 5 bases, with 14 bases spanning the gap. Per germline, CDR1 PRHDT and CDR2 FYEKMQ (reference sequence). The CDR3 DNA sequence: TGTGCCAGCAGGGTTCGCGGGGTTAACAATGAGCAGTTCTTC. Protein sequence: CASRVRGVNNEQFF.

The chain carries TRBV28 and TRBJ2-1; TRBD1 is a possible D gene (5 bases). The CDR3 is 13 residues long. From germline, CDR1 is MDHEN and CDR2 SYDVKM. V shed 1 base and J shed 9 bases, with 10 bases lying between them. This chain's CDR3 is CASSLFPGFEQFF. The CDR3 DNA reads as TGTGCCAGCAGTTTATTCCCAGGGTTTGAGCAGTTCTTC.

The rearrangement joins TRBV27 to TRBJ2-7; weak D call: TRBD2 (7 bases). Trimming stripped 2 bases from V and 3 bases from J, with 8 bases between. This CDR3 has 13 residues. Germline V gene data show CDR1 as MNHEY and CDR2 as SMNVEV (reference sequence). The CDR3 DNA is TGTGCCAGCAGTTTAAGGGGGGGCTACGAGCAGTACTTC. Amino acids: CASSLRGGYEQYF.

The gene calls are TRBV15 and TRBJ2-1; 9 bases map to TRBD2. Germline V gives CDR1 LNHNV, CDR2 YYDKDF (reference sequence). CDR3 length: 15 residues. J lost 8 bases, V lost 5 bases, and 10 bases had no gene match. In DNA, the CDR3 is TGTGCCACCAGCGTTTTTGGCGGGAGGGGGGATGAGCAGTTCTTC. This encodes CATSVFGGRGDEQFF. Full variable domain (rest looked up from reference TRBV15 and TRBJ2-1): DAMVIQNPRYQVTQFGKPVTLSCSQTLNHNVMYWYQQKSSQAPKLLFHYYDKDFNNEADTPDNFQSRRPNTSFCFLDIRSPGLGDTAMYLCATSVFGGRGDEQFFGPGTRLTVL.

This clone was observed a few times. This rearrangement joins TRBV7-3 to TRBJ2-3; D call uncertain. Germline V lookup: CDR1 SGHTA, CDR2 FQGTGA. The ends were cut back, 3 bases at V and 1 base at J, with 8 bases in the middle. The CDR3 totals 14 residues. Written as DNA, the CDR3 is TGTGCCAGCAGCTTCTTTACTCGCACAGATACGCAGTATTTT. This sequence encodes CASSFFTRTDTQYF. The entire variable domain, with the rest obtained from reference TRBV7-3 and TRBJ2-3, is as follows: GAGVSQTPSNKVTEKGKYVELRCDPISGHTALYWYRQSLGQGPEFLIYFQGTGAADDSGLPNDRFFAVRPEGSVSTLKIQRTERGDSAVYLCASSFFTRTDTQYFGPGTRLTVL.

This sequence joins TRBV4-1 and TRBJ2-3, with 7 nucleotides matching TRBD1. V lost 3 bases and J lost 4; bases outside the gene matches: 13. The CDR3 consists of 17 residues. From germline, CDR1 is MGHRA and CDR2 YSYEKL. The DNA for the CDR3 is TGCGCCAGCAGCCAGATATCAGGGGGTAGGTCGGCAGATACGCAGTATTTT. Translating it yields CASSQISGGRSADTQYF.

This clone was seen once. This chain connects TRBV6-5 to TRBJ2-7; no clear D gene. Germline V gene lookup returns CDR1 MNHEY and CDR2 SVGAGI. This CDR3 is built from 13 residues. Trimming left V 0 bases short and J 6 bases short, with 9 bases between. The CDR3 DNA reads TGTGCCAGCAGTTACTCAGACATGAGCGAGCAGTACTTC. Translating gives CASSYSDMSEQYF.

CDR3 residues: CASSQGPMREWVVGQETQYF. The CDR3 nucleotides read TGTGCCAGCAGCCAAGGCCCTATGAGGGAATGGGTAGTTGGCCAAGAGACCCAGTACTTC. V and J are TRBV14 and TRBJ2-5; maybe TRBD2 (5 bases). The V gene lost 1 base and the J gene lost 1 base, with 25 bases spanning the gap. Germline lookup yields CDR1 SGHDN and CDR2 FVKESK. This CDR3 has 20 residues.

This clone appeared a single time. The V call is TRBV9, the J call TRBJ2-2, with TRBD1 matching over 8 bases. This CDR3 contains 18 residues. CDR1 is SGDLS, CDR2 YYNGEE, per germline. The V gene end was trimmed by 3 bases and the J gene end by 6 bases; junction bases not matched to a gene: 16. CDR3 sequence (DNA): TGTGCCAGCAGCGACCAGGGGGCTTCCGGGACCCTTGCCGGGGAGCTGTTTTTT. Amino acids: CASSDQGASGTLAGELFF.

The table lists this clone with a count of one. The rearrangement uses TRBV11-2 and TRBJ2-6, with TRBD1 as a possible D gene (6 bases). From germline, CDR1 is SGHAT and CDR2 FQNNGV. Trimming pared 1 base from V and 4 bases from J, leaving 11 bases between. The CDR3 length is 16 residues. This CDR3 is CASSLVRTAGANVLTF. In DNA form, the CDR3 reads TGTGCCAGCAGCTTAGTGAGGACAGCAGGGGCCAACGTCCTGACTTTC.